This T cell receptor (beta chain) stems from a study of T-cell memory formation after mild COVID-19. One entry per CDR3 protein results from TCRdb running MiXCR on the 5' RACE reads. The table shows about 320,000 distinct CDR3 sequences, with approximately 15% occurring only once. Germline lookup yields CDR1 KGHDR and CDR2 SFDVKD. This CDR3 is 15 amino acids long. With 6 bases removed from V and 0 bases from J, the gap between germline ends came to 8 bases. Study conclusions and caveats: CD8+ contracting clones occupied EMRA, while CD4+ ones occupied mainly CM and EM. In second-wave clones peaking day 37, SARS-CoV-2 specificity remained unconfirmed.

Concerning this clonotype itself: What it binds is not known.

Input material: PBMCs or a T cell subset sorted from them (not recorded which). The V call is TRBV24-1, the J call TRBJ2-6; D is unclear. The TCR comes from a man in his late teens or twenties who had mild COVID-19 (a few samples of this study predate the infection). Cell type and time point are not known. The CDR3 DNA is TGTGCCACCAGTAGCCCCACCTCTGGGGCCAACGTCCTGACTTTC. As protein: CATSSPTSGANVLTF.